The clone carrying this TCR beta chain was seen at least ten times. This specimen belongs to a study of beta chain features in type 1 diabetes. cDNA synthesis used the whole RNA isolate, giving expressed TCRB sequences. The average output of naive, central memory and regulatory T cell samples was approximately 3.7 million reads. TCRdb's table, derived via immunoSEQ multiplex PCR, lists solely in-frame clones and lacks some. The sample yields almost 350,000 clones, less than 10% seen once. The V end was cut by 6 bases, the J end by 2 bases, with 11 bases between. There are 13 residues in the CDR3. Germline V gene sequence: CDR1 SNHLY, CDR2 FYNNEI.

The material sequenced was central memory CD4+ T cells from blood. The chain couples TRBV2 to TRBJ2-7, with a weak D call TRBD1 (6 bases). The clonotype was recovered from a woman between 18 and 29 years old in good health. The CDR3 sequence is CASSTGKPYEQYF. The CDR3 DNA reads TGTGCCAGCAGCACAGGGAAGCCCTACGAGCAGTACTTC.